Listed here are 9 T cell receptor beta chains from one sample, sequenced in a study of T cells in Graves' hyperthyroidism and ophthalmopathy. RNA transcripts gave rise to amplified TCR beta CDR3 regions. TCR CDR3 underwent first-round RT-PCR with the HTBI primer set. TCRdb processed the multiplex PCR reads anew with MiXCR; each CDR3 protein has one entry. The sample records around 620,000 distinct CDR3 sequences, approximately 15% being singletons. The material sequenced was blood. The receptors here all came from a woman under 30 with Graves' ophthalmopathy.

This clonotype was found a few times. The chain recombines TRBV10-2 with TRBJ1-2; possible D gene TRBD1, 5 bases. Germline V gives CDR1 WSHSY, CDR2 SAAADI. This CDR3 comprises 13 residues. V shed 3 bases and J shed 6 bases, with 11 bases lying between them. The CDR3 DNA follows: TGCGCCAGCAGTGAACTGACAGCCAATGGCTACACCTTC. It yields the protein CASSELTANGYTF.

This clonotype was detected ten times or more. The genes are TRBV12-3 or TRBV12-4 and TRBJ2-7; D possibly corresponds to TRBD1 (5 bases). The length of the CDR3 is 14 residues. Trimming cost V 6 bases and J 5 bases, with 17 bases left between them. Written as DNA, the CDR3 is TGTGCCAGCAGCGCCTCAGGGCCTCGCGACGAGCAGTACTTC. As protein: CASSASGPRDEQYF.

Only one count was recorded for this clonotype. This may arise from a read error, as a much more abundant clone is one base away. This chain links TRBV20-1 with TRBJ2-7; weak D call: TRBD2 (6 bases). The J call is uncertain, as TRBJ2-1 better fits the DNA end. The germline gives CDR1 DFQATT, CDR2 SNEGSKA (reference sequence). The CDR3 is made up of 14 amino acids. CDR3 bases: TGCAGTGCTAGAGGGGGGGAGGAGGGTTACGAGCAGTTCTTC. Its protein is CSARGGEEGYEQFF.

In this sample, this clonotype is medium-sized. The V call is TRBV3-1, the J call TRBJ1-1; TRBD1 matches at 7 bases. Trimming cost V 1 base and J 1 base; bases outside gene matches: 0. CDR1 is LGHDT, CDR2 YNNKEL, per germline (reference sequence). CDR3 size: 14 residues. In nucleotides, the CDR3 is TGTGCCAGCAGCCAAGGGACAGGGAACACTGAAGCTTTCTTT. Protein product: CASSQGTGNTEAFF.

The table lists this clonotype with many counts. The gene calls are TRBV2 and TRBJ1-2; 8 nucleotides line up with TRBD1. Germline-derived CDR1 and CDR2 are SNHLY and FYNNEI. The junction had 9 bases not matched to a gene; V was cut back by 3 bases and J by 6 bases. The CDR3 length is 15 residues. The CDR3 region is CASSESTGGGDGYTF. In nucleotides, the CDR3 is TGTGCCAGCAGTGAGAGTACAGGGGGTGGTGATGGCTACACCTTC.

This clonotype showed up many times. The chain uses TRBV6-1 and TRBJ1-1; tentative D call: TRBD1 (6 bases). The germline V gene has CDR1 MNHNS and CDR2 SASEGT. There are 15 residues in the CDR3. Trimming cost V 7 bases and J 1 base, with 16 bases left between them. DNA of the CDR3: TGTGCCAGCACCCAAGGGGGACCCGGGAACACTGAAGCTTTCTTT. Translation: CASTQGGPGNTEAFF.

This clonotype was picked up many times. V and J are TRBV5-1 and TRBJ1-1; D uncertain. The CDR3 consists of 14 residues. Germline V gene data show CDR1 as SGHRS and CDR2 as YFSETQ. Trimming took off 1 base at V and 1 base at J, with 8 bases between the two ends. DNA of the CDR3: TGCGCCAGCAGCTTGCATCGGGAGAACACTGAAGCTTTCTTT. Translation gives CASSLHRENTEAFF. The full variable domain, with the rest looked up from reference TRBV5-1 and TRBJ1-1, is KAGVTQTPRYLIKTRGQQVTLSCSPISGHRSVSWYQQTPGQGLQFLFEYFSETQRNKGNFPGRFSGRQFSNSRSEMNVSTLELGDSALYLCASSLHRENTEAFFGQGTRLTVV.

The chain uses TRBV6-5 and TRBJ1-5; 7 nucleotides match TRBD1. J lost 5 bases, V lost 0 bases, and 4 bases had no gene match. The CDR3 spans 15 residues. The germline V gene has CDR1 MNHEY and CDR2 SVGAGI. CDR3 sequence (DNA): TGTGCCAGCAGTTACTCGAAGGGGGCGCATCAGCCCCAGCATTTT. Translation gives CASSYSKGAHQPQHF.

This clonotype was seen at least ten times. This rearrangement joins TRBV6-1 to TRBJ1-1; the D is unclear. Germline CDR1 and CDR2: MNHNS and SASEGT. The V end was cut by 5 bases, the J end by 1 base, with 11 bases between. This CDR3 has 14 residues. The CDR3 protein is CASSYAGENTEAFF. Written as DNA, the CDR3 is TGTGCCAGCAGTTATGCGGGAGAGAACACTGAAGCTTTCTTT.